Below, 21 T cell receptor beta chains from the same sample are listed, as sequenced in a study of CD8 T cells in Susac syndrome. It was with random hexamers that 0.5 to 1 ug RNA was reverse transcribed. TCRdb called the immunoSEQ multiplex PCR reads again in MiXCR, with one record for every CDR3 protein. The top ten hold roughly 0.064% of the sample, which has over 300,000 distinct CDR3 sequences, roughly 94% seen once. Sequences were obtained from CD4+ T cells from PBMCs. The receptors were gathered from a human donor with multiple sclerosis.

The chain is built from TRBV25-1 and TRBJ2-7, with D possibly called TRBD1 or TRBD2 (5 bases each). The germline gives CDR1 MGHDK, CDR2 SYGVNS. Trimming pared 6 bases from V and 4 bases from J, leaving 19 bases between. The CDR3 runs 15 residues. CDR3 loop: CASRPPGTPTYEQYF. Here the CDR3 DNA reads TGTGCCAGCAGACCTCCGGGGACGCCTACTTACGAGCAGTACTTC.

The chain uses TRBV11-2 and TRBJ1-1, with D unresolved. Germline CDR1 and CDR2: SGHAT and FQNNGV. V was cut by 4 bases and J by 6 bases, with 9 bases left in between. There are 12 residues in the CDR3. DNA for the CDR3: TGTGCCAGCAGCTACCCAGACGCTGAAGCTTTCTTT. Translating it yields CASSYPDAEAFF.

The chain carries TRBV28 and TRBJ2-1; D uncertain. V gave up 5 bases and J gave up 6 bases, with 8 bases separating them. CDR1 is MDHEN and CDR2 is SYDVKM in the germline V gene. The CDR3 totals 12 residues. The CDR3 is CASSSLGNEQFF. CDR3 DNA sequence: TGTGCCAGCAGTAGTTTGGGCAATGAGCAGTTCTTC.

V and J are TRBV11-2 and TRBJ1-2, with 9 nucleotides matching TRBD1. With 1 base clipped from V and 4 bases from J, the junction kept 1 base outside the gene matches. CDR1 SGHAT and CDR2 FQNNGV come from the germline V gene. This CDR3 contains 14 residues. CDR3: CASSLVTGGYGYTF. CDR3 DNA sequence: TGTGCCAGCAGCTTAGTGACAGGGGGCTATGGCTACACCTTC.

CDR3 sequence: CASSLSGRRNTEAFF. CDR3 nucleotide sequence: TGTGCCAGCAGCCTCTCGGGACGCAGGAACACTGAAGCTTTCTTT. V gene TRBV7-9 combines with J gene TRBJ1-1, with a possible D match to TRBD1 (5 bases). This CDR3 region has 15 residues. Germline V gene data show CDR1 as SEHNR and CDR2 as FQNEAQ (reference sequence). V lost 5 bases, J lost 1 base, and 14 bases lay in between.

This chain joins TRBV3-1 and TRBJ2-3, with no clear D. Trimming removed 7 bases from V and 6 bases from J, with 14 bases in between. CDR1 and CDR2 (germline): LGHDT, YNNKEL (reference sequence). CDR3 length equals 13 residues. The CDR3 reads CASTAPGYDTQYF. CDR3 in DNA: TGTGCCAGCACCGCCCCGGGCTACGATACGCAGTATTTT.

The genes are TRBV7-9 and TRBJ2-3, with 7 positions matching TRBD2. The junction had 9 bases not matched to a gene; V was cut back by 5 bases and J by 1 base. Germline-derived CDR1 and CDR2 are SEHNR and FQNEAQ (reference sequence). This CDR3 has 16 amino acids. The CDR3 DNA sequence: TGTGCCAGCAGCCTGCGGACTAGGTGGGGCACAGATACGCAGTATTTT. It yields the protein CASSLRTRWGTDTQYF.

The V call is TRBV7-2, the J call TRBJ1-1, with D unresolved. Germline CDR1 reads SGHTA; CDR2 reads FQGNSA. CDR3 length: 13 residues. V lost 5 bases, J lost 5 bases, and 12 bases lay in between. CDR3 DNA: TGTGCCAGCAGCACAAATACACGGACTGAAGCTTTCTTT. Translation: CASSTNTRTEAFF. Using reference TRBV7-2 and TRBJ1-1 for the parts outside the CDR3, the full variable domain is GAGVSQSPSNKVTEKGKDVELRCDPISGHTALYWYRQSLGQGLEFLIYFQGNSAPDKSGLPSDRFSAERTGGSVSTLTIQRTQQEDSAVYLCASSTNTRTEAFFGQGTRLTVV.

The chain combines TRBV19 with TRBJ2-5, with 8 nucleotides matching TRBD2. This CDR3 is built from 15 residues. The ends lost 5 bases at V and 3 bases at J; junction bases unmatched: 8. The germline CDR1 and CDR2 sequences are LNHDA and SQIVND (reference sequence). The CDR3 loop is CASSPLAGTKETQYF. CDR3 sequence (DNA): TGTGCCAGTAGTCCCTTAGCGGGGACCAAAGAGACCCAGTACTTC.

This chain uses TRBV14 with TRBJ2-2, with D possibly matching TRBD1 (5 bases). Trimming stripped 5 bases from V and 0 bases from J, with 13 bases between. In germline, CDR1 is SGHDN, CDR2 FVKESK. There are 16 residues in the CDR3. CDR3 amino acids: CASSALRTSNTGELFF. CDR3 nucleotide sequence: TGTGCCAGCAGCGCGCTTAGGACATCGAACACCGGGGAGCTGTTTTTT.

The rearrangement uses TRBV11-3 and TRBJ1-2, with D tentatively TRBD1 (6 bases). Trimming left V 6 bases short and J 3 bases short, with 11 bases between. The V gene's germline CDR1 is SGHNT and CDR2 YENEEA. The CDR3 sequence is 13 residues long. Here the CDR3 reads CASRARQDYGYTF. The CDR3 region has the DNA TGTGCCAGCAGGGCCCGACAGGACTATGGCTACACCTTC.

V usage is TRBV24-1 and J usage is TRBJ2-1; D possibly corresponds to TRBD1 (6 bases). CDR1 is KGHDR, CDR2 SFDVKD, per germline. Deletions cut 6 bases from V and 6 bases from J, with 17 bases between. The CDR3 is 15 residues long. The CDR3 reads CATSSGQPGRNEQFF. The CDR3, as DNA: TGTGCCACCAGTTCCGGACAGCCGGGGCGCAATGAGCAGTTCTTC.

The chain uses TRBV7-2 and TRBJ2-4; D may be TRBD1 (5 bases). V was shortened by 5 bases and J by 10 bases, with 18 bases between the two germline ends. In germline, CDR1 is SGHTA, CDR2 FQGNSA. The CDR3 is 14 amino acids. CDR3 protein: CASSPRQSSRIQYF. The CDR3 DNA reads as TGTGCCAGCAGCCCTCGACAGAGTTCGAGGATTCAGTACTTC.

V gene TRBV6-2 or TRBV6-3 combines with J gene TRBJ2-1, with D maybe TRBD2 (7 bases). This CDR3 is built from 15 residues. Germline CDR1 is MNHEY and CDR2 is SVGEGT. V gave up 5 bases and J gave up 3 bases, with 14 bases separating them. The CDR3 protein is CASSNNGGLYNEQFF. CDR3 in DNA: TGTGCCAGCAGTAATAACGGGGGGCTCTACAATGAGCAGTTCTTC.

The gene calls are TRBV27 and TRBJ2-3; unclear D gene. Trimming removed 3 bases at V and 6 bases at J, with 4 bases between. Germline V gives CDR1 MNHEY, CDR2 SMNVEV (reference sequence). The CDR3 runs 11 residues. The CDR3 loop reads CASSFLDTQYF. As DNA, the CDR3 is TGTGCCAGCAGTTTTTTGGATACGCAGTATTTT.

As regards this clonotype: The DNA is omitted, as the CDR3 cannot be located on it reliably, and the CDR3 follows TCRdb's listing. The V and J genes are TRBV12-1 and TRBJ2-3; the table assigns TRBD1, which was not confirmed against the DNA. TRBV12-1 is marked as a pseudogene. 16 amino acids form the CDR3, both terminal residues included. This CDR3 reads CASSFGDGSSTDTQYF.

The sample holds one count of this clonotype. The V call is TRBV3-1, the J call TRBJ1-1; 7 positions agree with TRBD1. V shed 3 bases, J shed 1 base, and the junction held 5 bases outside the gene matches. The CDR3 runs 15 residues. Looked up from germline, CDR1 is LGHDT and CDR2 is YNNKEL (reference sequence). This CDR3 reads CASSQGDSRNTEAFF. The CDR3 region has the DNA TGTGCCAGCAGCCAGGGGGACAGTAGGAACACTGAAGCTTTCTTT. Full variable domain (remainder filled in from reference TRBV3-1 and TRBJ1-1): DTAVSQTPKYLVTQMGNDKSIKCEQNLGHDTMYWYKQDSKKFLKIMFSYNNKELIINETVPNRFSPKSPDKAHLNLHINSLELGDSAVYFCASSQGDSRNTEAFFGQGTRLTVV.

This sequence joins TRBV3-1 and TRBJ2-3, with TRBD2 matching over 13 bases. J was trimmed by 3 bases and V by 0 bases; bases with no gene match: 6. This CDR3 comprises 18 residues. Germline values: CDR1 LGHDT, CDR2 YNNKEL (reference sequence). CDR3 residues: CASSQELAGGLGTDTQYF. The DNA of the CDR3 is TGTGCCAGCAGCCAAGAACTAGCGGGGGGGCTTGGGACAGATACGCAGTATTTT.

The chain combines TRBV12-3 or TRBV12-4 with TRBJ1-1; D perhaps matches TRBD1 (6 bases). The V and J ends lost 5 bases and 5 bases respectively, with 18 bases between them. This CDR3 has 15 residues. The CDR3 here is CASSTSGTRGTEAFF. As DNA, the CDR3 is TGTGCCAGCAGTACATCCGGGACAAGAGGGACTGAAGCTTTCTTT.

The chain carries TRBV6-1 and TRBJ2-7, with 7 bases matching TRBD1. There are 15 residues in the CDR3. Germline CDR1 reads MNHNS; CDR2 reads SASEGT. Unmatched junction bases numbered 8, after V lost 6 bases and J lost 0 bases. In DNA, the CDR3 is TGTGCCAGCAGACCCTCCGGGACAGTCTCCTACGAGCAGTACTTC. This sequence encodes CASRPSGTVSYEQYF.

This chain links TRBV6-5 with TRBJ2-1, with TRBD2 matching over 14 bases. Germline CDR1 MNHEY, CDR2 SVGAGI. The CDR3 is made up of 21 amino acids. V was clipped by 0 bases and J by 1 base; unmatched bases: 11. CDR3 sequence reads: CASSYSLTGLAGGPSYNEQFF. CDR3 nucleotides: TGTGCCAGCAGTTACTCGCTAACTGGACTAGCGGGGGGACCTTCCTACAATGAGCAGTTCTTC.